The present T cell receptor (beta chain) was sequenced within a study of cytomegalovirus exposure and HLA in healthy donors. These donors were members of the approximately 110-subject validation cohort, a group separate from the roughly 670-subject first cohort. Study conclusions and caveats: The study designated fewer than 200 TCR beta chains cytomegalovirus-associated.

A single count supports this clone. Its specificity is not known. Here immunoSEQ multiplex PCR was the method, and the copy in TCRdb shows in-frame clones only, minus some. Of 65,000 to 90,000 clones listed, around 90% are singletons. The CDR3 spans 14 residues. The ends lost 6 bases at V and 3 bases at J; junction bases unmatched: 4. Germline CDR1 reads MNHEY; CDR2 reads SVGAGI. The chain couples TRBV6-5 to TRBJ2-7, with 11 bases fitting TRBD1. The TCR originated in a woman aged 18-30 years in good health and CMV-seropositive. Sample: PBMCs. The CDR3 bases are TGTGCCAGCAGGACCGGGACAGGGGGCTACGAGCAGTACTTC. It codes for CASRTGTGGYEQYF.